This TCR beta chain is drawn from a study of blood T cells in healthy people across ages. General study results and limits: Age brought a roughly linear fall in TCR beta diversity measured per million T cells.

This clonotype appeared a few times. Its target is not known. Germline lookup yields CDR1 SGHAT and CDR2 FQNNGV. This CDR3 region has 18 residues. Trimming took off 5 bases at V and 4 bases at J, with 26 bases between the two ends. Caucasian individuals from Russia who were healthy and aged 6 to 90 acted as donors. A second 7 to 11 cycle PCR used barcoded and J-beta primers. One entry per CDR3 protein, called by TCRdb with MiXCR from the 5' RACE reads. Counted here are roughly 800,000 distinct CDR3 sequences, about 25% occurring once; the ten biggest clones make up under 9.5%. These data were likewise used in another study, on T cells of mothers and their children. As that study records: A handful of children and their three healthy Caucasian mothers were the donors.

The sample taken for sequencing was blood. The chain uses TRBV11-2 and TRBJ2-5; D perhaps matches TRBD2 (6 bases). The sequence was collected from a boy aged 10-17 years in good health. For the CDR3, the DNA is TGTGCCAGCAGCACACGAATGCAAGGGGCGGGATACGGAGAGACCCAGTACTTC. Translation: CASSTRMQGAGYGETQYF.